The 2 T cell receptor beta chains below were found in one sample sequenced in a study of CD8 T cells in ankylosing spondylitis (dated by TCRdb to about 2017). The library was generated by 5' RACE. Instrument on record: Illumina HiSeq 2500. TCRdb passed the public sequencing reads through fastp at Q25 and MiXCR, retaining productive beta sequences. Entries are consolidated by CDR3 protein sequence, retaining the most common genes and DNA. The sample table holds a few hundred thousand distinct CDR3 sequences, of which more than 20% were seen once. Less than 20% of the sample is taken by the ten largest. These receptors are not linked to any known antigen. What the work shows at the level of the full study, not this receptor alone: Blood from ankylosing spondylitis patients appeared to be characterized by a TCR beta motif composed of 7 to 9 highly homologous amino acid variants.

Sequencing was performed on blood, either unsorted or a sorted T cell fraction (not recorded which). Every receptor here comes from a male donor with ankylosing spondylitis.

The chain employs TRBV7-2 and TRBJ2-2; D is undetermined. Germline V gives CDR1 SGHTA, CDR2 FQGNSA. Trimming removed 1 base at V and 7 bases at J, with 10 bases between. The length of the CDR3 is 14 residues. CDR3 in amino acids: CASSLVTFGGELFF. CDR3 nucleotide sequence: TGTGCCAGCAGCTTAGTCACTTTCGGCGGGGAGCTGTTTTTT. The full variable domain, rest sourced from reference TRBV7-2 and TRBJ2-2, is GAGVSQSPSNKVTEKGKDVELRCDPISGHTALYWYRQSLGQGLEFLIYFQGNSAPDKSGLPSDRFSAERTGGSVSTLTIQRTQQEDSAVYLCASSLVTFGGELFFGEGSRLTVL.

This clonotype was observed a few times. This chain uses TRBV3-1 with TRBJ1-4, with 7 positions matching TRBD1. The V gene's germline CDR1 is LGHDT and CDR2 YNNKEL (reference sequence). CDR3 length: 14 residues. V lost 1 base to trimming and J lost 10 bases; unmatched junction nucleotides: 6. The CDR3 bases are TGTGCCAGCAGCCAAGCAATACAGGGGAGAAAACTGTTTTTT. Protein sequence: CASSQAIQGRKLFF.